These T cell receptor beta chains were read from a single sample in a study of tumor and adjacent non-tumor tissue in lung cancer. TCRdb reprocessed the multiplex PCR reads with MiXCR, giving one entry per CDR3 protein. The data show more than 60,000 distinct CDR3 sequences, around 82% seen once. Sequencing input: distant non-tumor lung tissue. Receptor source: a man in his 60s with non-small cell lung cancer. Each CDR3 is given with its conserved first and last residue. The order of the fields is D gene, clone size, J gene, V gene, CDR3 DNA, CDR3 protein. D genes are given only for firm matches. Where a row states a size, it is once, few, many or the class of an expanded clone; other rows omit it.

D: NA; size: NA; J: TRBJ1-4; V: TRBV6-6; DNA: TGTGTCAGAAGAGCCCGGGACGGCTCAGGGGAAAAACTGTTTTTT; CDR3: CVRRARDGSGEKLFF
D: NA; size: NA; J: TRBJ1-2; V: TRBV28; DNA: TGTGCCAACAGTCCACTAGGGACCAAAAATGGCTGCATCTTC; CDR3: CANSPLGTKNGCIF
D: TRBD1; size: NA; J: TRBJ1-2; V: TRBV28; DNA: TGTGCCAACAGTTTAGCGACAGGGACTTATGGTTACACCTTC; CDR3: CANSLATGTYGYTF
D: NA; size: NA; J: TRBJ2-7; V: TRBV7-8; DNA: TGTGCCAGCAGCTTAGATGGGCTCGGCGGGTCCCACGAGCAGTACTTC; CDR3: CASSLDGLGGSHEQYF
D: NA; size: NA; J: TRBJ2-2; V: TRBV5-5; DNA: TGTGCCAGCAGCCCGGTGGTGGACTCCTTCGGCGGGGAGCTGTTTTTT; CDR3: CASSPVVDSFGGELFF
D: NA; size: many; J: TRBJ1-2; V: TRBV28; DNA: TGTGCCAGCAGTAGGGGTCCCTATGGCTACACCTTC; CDR3: CASSRGPYGYTF
D: NA; size: few; J: TRBJ2-1; V: TRBV20-1; DNA: TGCAGTGCTAGCCAATTCAGGAGCCCCTCCTACAGTGAGCAGTTCTTC; CDR3: CSASQFRSPSYSEQFF
D: NA; size: NA; J: TRBJ2-7; V: TRBV6-2/TRBV6-3; DNA: TGTGCCAGCTACGTTTCCGAAGACTACGAGCAGTACTTC; CDR3: CASYVSEDYEQYF
D: TRBD2; size: once; J: TRBJ2-1; V: TRBV29-1; DNA: TGCAACGTTGAACACGCGACTAGCGACTATGAGCAGTTCTTC; CDR3: CNVEHATSDYEQFF
D: NA; size: NA; J: TRBJ2-3; V: TRBV4-2; DNA: TGTGCCAGCACCCAAGAAGGGGGTAGCAATCAGCCCCAGTATTTT; CDR3: CASTQEGGSNQPQYF
D: TRBD2; size: NA; J: TRBJ2-1; V: TRBV10-3; DNA: TGTGCCTTCAGTGACGATTTGTTTTTCGGGACTAGCGCAAAAAATGGGAATGAGCAGTTCTTC; CDR3: CAFSDDLFFGTSAKNGNEQFF
D: NA; size: NA; J: TRBJ2-5; V: TRBV5-1; DNA: TGCACCAGCAGCTTGGCCGGGACTCCTCATGAGACCCAGTACTTC; CDR3: CTSSLAGTPHETQYF
D: NA; size: NA; J: TRBJ1-6; V: TRBV6-1; DNA: TGTGCCAGCAATCCGACACAGGATAATTTACCCCTCCACTTT; CDR3: CASNPTQDNLPLHF
D: TRBD1; size: once; J: TRBJ2-3; V: TRBV12-3/TRBV12-4; DNA: TGTGCCAGCAATTCGGATCCCGCGGGACAGGGGGCGCGCGGATATTGGACCACAGATACGCAGTATTTT; CDR3: CASNSDPAGQGARGYWTTDTQYF
D: NA; size: NA; J: TRBJ1-4; V: TRBV13; DNA: TGTGCCAGTAGCTCATCCACGGGACAAGCTCTGTTTTTT; CDR3: CASSSSTGQALFF
D: TRBD1; size: NA; J: TRBJ2-3; V: TRBV11-3; DNA: TGTGCCAGCAGCCCAGGGGGCATGGGCACAGTTACACAGTATTTT; CDR3: CASSPGGMGTVTQYF
D: TRBD1; size: few; J: TRBJ1-5; V: TRBV6-1; DNA: TGTGTCAGCATAGAGGGACAGGGTCTCAATCAGCCCCAGCATTTT; CDR3: CVSIEGQGLNQPQHF
D: NA; size: NA; J: TRBJ2-1; V: TRBV28; DNA: TGTGCCAGCACCGGCGGACGGGGCAGGTCACAGCAATTCTTC; CDR3: CASTGGRGRSQQFF
D: NA; size: many; J: TRBJ2-3; V: TRBV6-6; DNA: TGTGCCAGCAGTTACCTCCGGGGCTTCACAGATACGCAGTATTTT; CDR3: CASSYLRGFTDTQYF